One and the same sample provided the 22 T cell receptor beta chains below, sequenced in a study of T-cell reconstitution after alpha-beta-depleted transplantation in children. Unique molecular identifiers were incorporated when the TCRbeta library was constructed. MiXCR was run by TCRdb on the PCR reads, yielding one entry per CDR3 protein. The sample lists approximately 290,000 distinct CDR3 sequences, approximately 10% occurring once. This specimen consisted of peripheral blood, obtained 180 days after TCRalphabeta/CD19-depleted stem cell transplant. The receptors shown here come from a male patient aged 2 to 10 who had a stem cell transplant for chronic granulomatous disease, so the T cells may come from the graft donor.

In its sample, this clonotype was seen many times. This chain connects TRBV5-1 to TRBJ1-2; a weak D match, TRBD1 (6 bases). V lost 4 bases and J lost 7, with 23 bases in between. There are 16 residues in the CDR3. Germline-derived CDR1 and CDR2 are SGHRS and YFSETQ. The CDR3 DNA is TGCGCCAGCAGCCCGCTCACAGGGCCTGGCGGTAGTGGCTACACCTTC. This sequence encodes CASSPLTGPGGSGYTF.

This clonotype was seen many times. The rearrangement links TRBV12-3 or TRBV12-4 to TRBJ1-2; no clear D gene. The CDR3 totals 12 residues. V was pared by 3 bases and J by 2 bases, with 4 bases between. The CDR3 region has the DNA TGTGCCAGCAGTTTTGGCAACTATGGCTACACCTTC. It yields the protein CASSFGNYGYTF.

This rearrangement joins TRBV30 to TRBJ2-2, with D possibly matching TRBD2 (5 bases). The V end was cut by 3 bases, the J end by 1 base, with 12 bases between. The CDR3 covers 15 residues. Germline CDR1 GTSNPN, CDR2 SVGIG (reference sequence). The CDR3 bases are TGTGCCTGGAGAGGCGGGCGCCTGAACACCGGGGAGCTGTTTTTT. It specifies CAWRGGRLNTGELFF.

This clonotype was observed many times. CDR3: CATSGGGADLNEQFF. In nucleotides, the CDR3 is TGTGCCACCAGCGGAGGGGGGGCGGACCTCAATGAGCAGTTCTTC. The rearrangement links TRBV24-1 to TRBJ2-1; maybe TRBD2 (7 bases). The CDR3 length is 15 residues. From germline, CDR1 is KGHDR and CDR2 SFDVKD. V was cut by 7 bases and J by 6 bases, with 18 bases left in between.

This clonotype is medium-sized within its sample. The chain is built from TRBV5-5 and TRBJ2-3; 7 bases align to TRBD1. V trimming: 3 bases; J trimming: 0 bases; junction bases outside the gene matches: 1. The germline gives CDR1 SGHKS, CDR2 YYEKEE (reference sequence). This CDR3 contains 14 residues. The CDR3 loop is CASSWGQSTDTQYF. For the CDR3, the DNA is TGTGCCAGCAGCTGGGGACAGAGCACAGATACGCAGTATTTT. Supplemented by reference TRBV5-5 and TRBJ2-3, the full variable domain reads DAGVTQSPTHLIKTRGQQVTLRCSPISGHKSVSWYQQVLGQGPQFIFQYYEKEERGRGNFPDRFSARQFPNYSSELNVNALLLGDSALYLCASSWGQSTDTQYFGPGTRLTVL.

The sample holds many counts of this clonotype. The chain employs TRBV4-1 and TRBJ2-7, with 7 nucleotides matching TRBD1. The CDR3 length is 14 residues. The germline gives CDR1 MGHRA, CDR2 YSYEKL. Trimming took 2 bases from V and 2 from J; bases not matched to a gene: 3. CDR3 bases: TGCGCCAGCAGCCAATTACAGGGGACCTACGAGCAGTACTTC. Encoded protein: CASSQLQGTYEQYF.

This clonotype was observed at least ten times. This chain uses TRBV5-1 with TRBJ2-4; the match to TRBD1 covers 9 bases. The CDR3 sequence is 14 residues long. V was clipped by 0 bases and J by 5 bases; unmatched bases: 0. The V gene's germline CDR1 is SGHRS and CDR2 YFSETQ. CDR3 in DNA: TGCGCCAGCAGCTTGGGGGACAGGGAAAACATTCAGTACTTC. It codes for CASSLGDRENIQYF.

In this sample, this clonotype turned up many times. The chain combines TRBV7-9 with TRBJ2-1; D possibly corresponds to TRBD2 (5 bases). The CDR3 totals 16 residues. From germline, CDR1 is SEHNR and CDR2 FQNEAQ (reference sequence). Trimming cost V 2 bases and J 6 bases, with 17 bases left between them. The CDR3: CASSLLWRARVNEQFF. The CDR3 nucleotides read TGTGCCAGCAGCTTACTCTGGCGGGCTCGGGTCAATGAGCAGTTCTTC. The complete variable domain, with remaining parts taken from reference TRBV7-9 and TRBJ2-1, reads DTGVSQNPRHKITKRGQNVTFRCDPISEHNRLYWYRQTLGQGPEFLTYFQNEAQLEKSRLLSDRFSAERPKGSFSTLEIQRTEQGDSAMYLCASSLLWRARVNEQFFGPGTRLTVL.

This clonotype has ten or more counts. The gene calls are TRBV20-1 and TRBJ2-1, with 7 positions matching TRBD2. Germline V CDR1 and CDR2: DFQATT, SNEGSKA (reference sequence). CDR3 size: 13 residues. J was trimmed by 3 bases and V by 1 base; bases with no gene match: 0. This CDR3 is CSARGGSYNEQFF. In DNA, the CDR3 is TGCAGTGCTAGAGGCGGGAGCTACAATGAGCAGTTCTTC.

This clonotype was observed many times. The chain combines TRBV18 with TRBJ2-2, with TRBD2 as a possible D gene (5 bases). The CDR3 runs to 17 residues. V was pared by 3 bases and J by 4 bases, with 18 bases between. Germline lookup yields CDR1 KGHSH and CDR2 LQKENI. The CDR3 reads CASSPSRTHSSTGELFF. In nucleotides, the CDR3 is TGTGCCAGCTCACCGTCCCGGACTCATTCAAGCACCGGGGAGCTGTTTTTT.

This clonotype appeared many times. This chain uses TRBV28 with TRBJ2-1; no clear D gene. This CDR3 is built from 14 residues. Germline CDR1 is MDHEN and CDR2 is SYDVKM. V gave up 3 bases and J gave up 3 bases, with 9 bases separating them. CDR3 DNA sequence: TGTGCCAGCAGTTTTCTACAGAACTACAATGAGCAGTTCTTC. The encoded protein is CASSFLQNYNEQFF.

This clonotype appeared many times. The chain joins TRBV12-3 or TRBV12-4 to TRBJ2-7, with D hard to call. V was cut by 2 bases and J by 3 bases, with 17 bases left in between. There are 16 residues in the CDR3. CDR3 nucleotides: TGTGCCAGCAGTTTATCCCCCCTTAGCAGGTACTACGAGCAGTACTTC. Residues: CASSLSPLSRYYEQYF.

The sample holds many counts of this clonotype. The chain links TRBV7-8 to TRBJ2-3, with D possibly TRBD2 on 5 matching bases. V was cut by 4 bases and J by 1 base, with 9 bases left in between. The CDR3 contains 14 residues. Germline assignment: CDR1 SGHVS and CDR2 FQNEAQ. CDR3 sequence (DNA): TGTGCCAGCAGCTCTATGGGAGGCACAGATACGCAGTATTTT. Protein: CASSSMGGTDTQYF.

This clonotype was seen at least ten times. The chain employs TRBV6-2 or TRBV6-3 and TRBJ2-1, with a tentative D call TRBD2 (5 bases). The CDR3 has 18 amino acids. Trimming shortened V by 2 bases and J by 8 bases, and 25 bases separated the two germline ends. From germline, CDR1 is MNHEY and CDR2 SVGEGT. The CDR3 reads CASSYLLGVAREADEQFF. In DNA, the CDR3 is TGTGCCAGCAGTTACCTCCTTGGCGTAGCAAGAGAAGCGGATGAGCAGTTCTTC.

The V call is TRBV7-9, the J call TRBJ2-1; 10 bases agree with TRBD2. V shed 2 bases and J 7 bases; nucleotides not matched to a gene: 8. CDR1 is SEHNR and CDR2 is FQNEAQ in the germline V gene (reference sequence). This CDR3 spans 16 amino acids. The CDR3 DNA reads TGTGCCAGCAGCTTATTAGCGGGAGGTACGTCTAATGAGCAGTTCTTC. It yields the protein CASSLLAGGTSNEQFF.

The V gene is TRBV2, the J gene TRBJ2-1, with TRBD1 identical over 7 bases. V was pared by 5 bases and J by 6 bases, with 7 bases of the junction left unmatched. The CDR3 has 14 amino acids. Germline V gene lookup returns CDR1 SNHLY and CDR2 FYNNEI. Here the CDR3 reads CASSPDRWLNEQFF. The CDR3 region has the DNA TGTGCCAGCAGTCCGGACAGGTGGCTCAATGAGCAGTTCTTC.

The table lists this clonotype with many counts. CDR3 sequence: CATSRDLGYEQYF. The DNA of the CDR3 is TGTGCCACCAGCAGAGATCTTGGGTACGAGCAGTACTTC. The chain couples TRBV15 to TRBJ2-7; D gene uncertain. V dropped 0 bases and J dropped 4 bases, with 7 bases sitting between them. Germline V lookup: CDR1 LNHNV, CDR2 YYDKDF (reference sequence). The CDR3 length is 13 residues.

In the case of this clonotype: Being one base from a much bigger clone, this may be a read error. V and J are TRBV6-1 and TRBJ1-1; D unclear. Germline CDR1 is MNHNS and CDR2 is SASEGT. The CDR3 is made up of 13 amino acids. The CDR3 sequence: CVSRFDKNTEAFF. The CDR3 bases are TGTGTCAGCAGATTTGACAAAAACACTGAAGCTTTCTTT.

This clonotype came up many times. The rearrangement links TRBV7-7 to TRBJ2-1, with no clear D. The CDR3 consists of 16 residues. Germline CDR1 and CDR2: SSHAT and FNYEAQ (reference sequence). V lost 5 bases and J 2 bases, leaving 16 bases between the germline ends. The CDR3 reads CASSKDLRTTYNEQFF. The CDR3 nucleotides are TGTGCCAGCAGCAAGGATCTGCGAACCACCTACAATGAGCAGTTCTTC.

This clonotype has ten or more counts. The rearrangement links TRBV12-3 or TRBV12-4 to TRBJ2-2; no clear D gene. CDR3 length: 13 amino acids. Trimming removed 6 bases at V and 1 base at J, with 6 bases between. The DNA for the CDR3 is TGTGCCAGCAGACCATTGAACACCGGGGAGCTGTTTTTT. Residues: CASRPLNTGELFF.

This clonotype has a count of ten or more. The J gene is TRBJ2-7, the V gene TRBV5-1, with 7 bases that match TRBD1. Germline V gene sequence: CDR1 SGHRS, CDR2 YFSETQ. The V segment lost 1 base and the J segment 2 bases; nucleotides outside the gene matches: 15. This CDR3 has 18 residues. The CDR3 sequence is CASSLTLIPLTGTYEQYF. CDR3 sequence (DNA): TGCGCCAGCAGCTTGACCCTCATCCCTTTGACAGGGACCTACGAGCAGTACTTC.

This clonotype was seen ten or more times. V usage is TRBV6-5 and J usage is TRBJ2-3; 10 nucleotides agree with TRBD1. Germline V gives CDR1 MNHEY, CDR2 SVGAGI. V shed 4 bases, J shed 1 base, and the junction held 5 bases outside the gene matches. The CDR3 loop spans 16 amino acids. CDR3 protein: CASSSDRGRGTDTQYF. DNA for the CDR3: TGTGCCAGCAGTTCTGACAGGGGGCGCGGCACAGATACGCAGTATTTT.